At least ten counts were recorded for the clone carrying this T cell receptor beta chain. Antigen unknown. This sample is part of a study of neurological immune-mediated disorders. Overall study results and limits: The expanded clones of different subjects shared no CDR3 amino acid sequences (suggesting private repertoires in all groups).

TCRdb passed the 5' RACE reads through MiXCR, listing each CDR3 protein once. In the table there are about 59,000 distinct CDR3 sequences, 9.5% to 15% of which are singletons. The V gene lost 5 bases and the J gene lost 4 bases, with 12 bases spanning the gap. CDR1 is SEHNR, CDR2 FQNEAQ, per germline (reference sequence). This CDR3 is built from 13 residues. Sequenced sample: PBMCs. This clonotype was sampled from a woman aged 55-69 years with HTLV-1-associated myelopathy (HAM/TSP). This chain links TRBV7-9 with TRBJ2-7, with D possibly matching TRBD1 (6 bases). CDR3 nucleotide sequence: TGTGCCAGCAGCCCCGAGGGGGATTACGAGCAGTACTTC. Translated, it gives CASSPEGDYEQYF. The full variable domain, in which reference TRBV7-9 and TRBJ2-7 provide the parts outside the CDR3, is DTGVSQNPRHKITKRGQNVTFRCDPISEHNRLYWYRQTLGQGPEFLTYFQNEAQLEKSRLLSDRFSAERPKGSFSTLEIQRTEQGDSAMYLCASSPEGDYEQYFGPGTRLTVT.